These 10 T cell receptor beta chains were all obtained from the same sample, sequenced in a study of CD8 T cells in Susac syndrome. cDNA came from around 0.5 to 1 ug RNA primed by random hexamers. TCRdb reprocessed the immunoSEQ multiplex PCR reads via MiXCR and lists one record per CDR3 protein. The table lists roughly 400,000 distinct CDR3 sequences, around 85% of them singletons. Sequencing was carried out using CD8+ T cells from PBMCs. The receptors come from a human donor with multiple sclerosis.

The chain is built from TRBV19 and TRBJ2-1, with D unclear. Germline V gives CDR1 LNHDA, CDR2 SQIVND (reference sequence). The CDR3 has 12 amino acids. The V and J ends lost 0 bases and 15 bases respectively, with 12 bases between them. The CDR3 spells CASSIDAGDPFF. The CDR3 DNA is TGTGCCAGTAGTATAGACGCAGGAGATCCGTTCTTC.

The rearrangement uses TRBV6-1 and TRBJ2-7, with TRBD1 as a possible D gene (5 bases). CDR1 is MNHNS, CDR2 SASEGT, per germline. This CDR3 is 16 amino acids long. V lost 10 bases and J lost 2, with 24 bases in between. The CDR3 loop reads CATQVDSYAAPYEQYF. The CDR3 DNA follows: TGTGCCACCCAGGTAGACAGCTACGCCGCCCCCTACGAGCAGTACTTC.

V is TRBV11-1 and J is TRBJ2-2, with 12 bases aligning to TRBD2. The trim removed 5 bases at V and 2 bases at J, leaving 3 bases unmatched. Germline CDR1 SGHAT, CDR2 FQDESV (reference sequence). The CDR3 spans 16 residues. For the CDR3, the DNA is TGTGCCAGCAGCCGACTAGCGGGGGCTAACACCGGGGAGCTGTTTTTT. Translated: CASSRLAGANTGELFF.

The rearrangement joins TRBV9 to TRBJ2-7; tentative D call: TRBD1 (5 bases). Deletions cut 0 bases from V and 10 bases from J, with 20 bases between. The CDR3 is 15 residues long. Germline V gene lookup returns CDR1 SGDLS and CDR2 YYNGEE. The CDR3 sequence is CASSVDGVGASRQYF. CDR3 DNA: TGTGCCAGCAGCGTAGATGGGGTAGGGGCATCGCGACAGTACTTC.

This rearrangement joins TRBV7-9 to TRBJ2-1, with TRBD2 identical over 8 bases. This CDR3 is built from 16 residues. The V gene end was trimmed by 4 bases and the J gene end by 9 bases; junction bases not matched to a gene: 14. Germline loops: CDR1 SEHNR, CDR2 FQNEAQ (reference sequence). CDR3 DNA: TGTGCCAGCAGCTCCCCCATCAGCGGGGGTCATTTTGAGCAGTTCTTC. This gives the protein CASSSPISGGHFEQFF.

The gene calls are TRBV20-1 and TRBJ1-1; 8 bases are shared with TRBD1. Looked up from germline, CDR1 is DFQATT and CDR2 is SNEGSKA (reference sequence). The length of the CDR3 is 15 residues. Trimming at V came to 1 base and at J to 3 bases, leaving 7 bases not matched to a gene. The CDR3 loop reads CSARVDREGYTEAFF. CDR3 DNA: TGCAGTGCTAGAGTGGACAGGGAGGGGTACACTGAAGCTTTCTTT.

A remark on this clonotype: The CDR3 carries no conserved terminal phenylalanine or tryptophan, so it likely arises from a read error. The rearrangement uses TRBV7-2 and TRBJ2-7, with D uncertain. The CDR3 contains 13 residues. The ends were cut back, 4 bases at V and 6 bases at J, with 13 bases in the middle. Germline V gene lookup returns CDR1 SGHTA and CDR2 FQGNSA. This CDR3 is CASSSVSGGEQYL. The DNA for the CDR3 is TGTGCCAGCAGCTCCGTTTCGGGTGGCGAGCAGTACCTC.

The chain couples TRBV27 to TRBJ2-3; D unclear. Germline V gene lookup returns CDR1 MNHEY and CDR2 SMNVEV (reference sequence). V gave up 3 bases and J gave up 4 bases, with 11 bases separating them. The CDR3 covers 14 residues. The CDR3: CASSFSPVADTQYF. In DNA form, the CDR3 reads TGTGCCAGCAGTTTTTCTCCAGTGGCAGATACGCAGTATTTT.

Only a few counts were recorded for this clonotype. The chain combines TRBV30 with TRBJ1-5; D is uncertain. The V and J ends lost 0 bases and 4 bases respectively, with 13 bases between them. The germline gives CDR1 GTSNPN, CDR2 SVGIG (reference sequence). CDR3 length equals 15 residues. As DNA, the CDR3 is TGTGCCTGGAGTGTAAGTTGGCAGGATAATCAGCCCCAGCATTTT. It yields the protein CAWSVSWQDNQPQHF.

This chain uses TRBV4-1 with TRBJ1-4; TRBD1 is a possible D gene (5 bases). Germline values: CDR1 MGHRA, CDR2 YSYEKL. V was pared by 5 bases and J by 13 bases, with 14 bases between. This CDR3 has 12 amino acids. CDR3 bases: TGCGCCAGCAGCTCTGCGGGGGAACGACTGTTTTTT. It yields the protein CASSSAGERLFF.